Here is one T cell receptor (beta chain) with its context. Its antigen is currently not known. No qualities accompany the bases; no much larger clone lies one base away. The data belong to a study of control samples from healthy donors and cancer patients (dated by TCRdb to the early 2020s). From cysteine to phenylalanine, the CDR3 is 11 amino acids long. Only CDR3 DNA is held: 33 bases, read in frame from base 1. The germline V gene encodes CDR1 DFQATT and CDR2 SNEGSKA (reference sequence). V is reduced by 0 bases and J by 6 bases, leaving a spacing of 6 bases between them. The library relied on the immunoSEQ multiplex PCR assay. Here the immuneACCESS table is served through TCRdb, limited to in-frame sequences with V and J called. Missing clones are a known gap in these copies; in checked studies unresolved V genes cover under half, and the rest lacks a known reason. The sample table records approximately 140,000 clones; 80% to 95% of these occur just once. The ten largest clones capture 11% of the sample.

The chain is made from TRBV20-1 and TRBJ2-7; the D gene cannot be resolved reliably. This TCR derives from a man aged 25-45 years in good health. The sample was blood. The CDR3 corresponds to CSAREIVEQYF. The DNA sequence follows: TGCAGTGCTAGAGAGATTGTCGAGCAGTACTTC.